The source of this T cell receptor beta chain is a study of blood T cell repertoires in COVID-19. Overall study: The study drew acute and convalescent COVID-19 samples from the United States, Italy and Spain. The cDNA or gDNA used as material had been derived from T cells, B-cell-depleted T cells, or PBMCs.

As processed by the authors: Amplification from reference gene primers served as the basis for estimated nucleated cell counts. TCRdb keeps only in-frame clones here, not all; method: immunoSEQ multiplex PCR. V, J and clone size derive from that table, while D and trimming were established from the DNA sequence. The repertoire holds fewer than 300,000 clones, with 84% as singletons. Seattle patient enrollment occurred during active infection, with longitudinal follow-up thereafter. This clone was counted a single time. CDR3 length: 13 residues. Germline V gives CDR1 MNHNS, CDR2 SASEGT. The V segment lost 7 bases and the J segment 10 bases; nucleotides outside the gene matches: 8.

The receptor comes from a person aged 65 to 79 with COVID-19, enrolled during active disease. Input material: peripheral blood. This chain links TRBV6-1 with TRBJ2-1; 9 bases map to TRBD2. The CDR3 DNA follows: TGTGCCAGCATAATAGCGGGAGAATTGGAGCAGTTCTTC. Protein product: CASIIAGELEQFF.